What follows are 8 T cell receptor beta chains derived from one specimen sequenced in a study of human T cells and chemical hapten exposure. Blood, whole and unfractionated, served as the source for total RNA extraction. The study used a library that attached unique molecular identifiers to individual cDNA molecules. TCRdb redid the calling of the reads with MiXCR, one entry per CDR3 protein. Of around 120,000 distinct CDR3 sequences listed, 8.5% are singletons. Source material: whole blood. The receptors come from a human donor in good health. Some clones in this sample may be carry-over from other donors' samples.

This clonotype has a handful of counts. The CDR3 region is CASSPSVYGYTF. The CDR3 coding sequence is TGTGCCAGCAGCCCCAGCGTCTATGGCTACACCTTC. The chain links TRBV13 to TRBJ1-2; D is unclear. The CDR3 has 12 residues. Germline assignment: CDR1 PRHDT and CDR2 FYEKMQ (reference sequence). Trimming cost V 5 bases and J 4 bases, with 8 bases left between them.

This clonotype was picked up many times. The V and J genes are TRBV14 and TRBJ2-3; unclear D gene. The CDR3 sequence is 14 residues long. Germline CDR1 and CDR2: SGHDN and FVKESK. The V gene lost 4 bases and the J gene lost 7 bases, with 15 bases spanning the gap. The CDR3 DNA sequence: TGTGCCAGCAGCCTTACCGGGCTCACGAATACGCAGTATTTT. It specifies CASSLTGLTNTQYF.

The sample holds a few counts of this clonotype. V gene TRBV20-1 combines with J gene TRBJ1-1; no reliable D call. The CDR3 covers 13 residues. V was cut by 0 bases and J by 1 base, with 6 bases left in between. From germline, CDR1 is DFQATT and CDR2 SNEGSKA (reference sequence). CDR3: CSARDSGNTEAFF. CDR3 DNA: TGCAGTGCTAGAGATTCGGGGAACACTGAAGCTTTCTTT.

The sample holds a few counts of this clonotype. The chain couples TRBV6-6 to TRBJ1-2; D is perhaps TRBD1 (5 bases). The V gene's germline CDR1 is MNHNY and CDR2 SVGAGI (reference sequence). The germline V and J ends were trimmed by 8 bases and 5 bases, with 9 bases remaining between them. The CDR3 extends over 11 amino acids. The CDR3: CASGTLYGYTF. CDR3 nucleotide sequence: TGTGCCAGCGGGACGCTGTATGGCTACACCTTC.

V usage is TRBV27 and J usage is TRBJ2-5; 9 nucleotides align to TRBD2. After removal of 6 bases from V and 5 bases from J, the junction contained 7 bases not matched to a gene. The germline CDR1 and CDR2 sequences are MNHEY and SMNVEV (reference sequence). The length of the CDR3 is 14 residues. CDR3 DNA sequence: TGTGCCAGCAGCCAGCAGCGGGGGGCCGAGACCCAGTACTTC. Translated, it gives CASSQQRGAETQYF.

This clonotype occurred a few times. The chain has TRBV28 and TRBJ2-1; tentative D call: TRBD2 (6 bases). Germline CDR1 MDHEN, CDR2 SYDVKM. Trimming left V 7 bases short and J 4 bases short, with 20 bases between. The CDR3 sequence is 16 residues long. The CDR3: CASTPSATPEYNEQFF. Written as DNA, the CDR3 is TGTGCCAGCACCCCTAGCGCCACGCCCGAATACAATGAGCAGTTCTTC.

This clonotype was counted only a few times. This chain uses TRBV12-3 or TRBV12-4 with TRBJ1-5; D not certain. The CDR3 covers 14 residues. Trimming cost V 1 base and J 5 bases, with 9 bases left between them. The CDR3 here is CASSLGSAYQPQHF. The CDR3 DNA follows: TGTGCCAGCAGTTTAGGGTCAGCTTATCAGCCCCAGCATTTT.

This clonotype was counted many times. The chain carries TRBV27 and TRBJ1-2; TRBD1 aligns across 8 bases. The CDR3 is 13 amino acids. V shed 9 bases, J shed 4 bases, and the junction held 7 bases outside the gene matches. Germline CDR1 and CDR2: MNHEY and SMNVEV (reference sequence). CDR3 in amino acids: CASAGTGFYGYTF. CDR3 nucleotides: TGTGCCAGTGCCGGGACAGGCTTCTATGGCTACACCTTC.